This paragraph covers one TCR beta chain sequence. These data belong to a study of blood T cell repertoires in COVID-19. Study summary: Collection of acute and convalescent COVID-19 samples took place in the United States, Italy and Spain.

V dropped 4 bases and J dropped 12; count of bases not matched to a gene: 10. Per the germline V gene, CDR1 is PRHDT and CDR2 is FYEKMQ (reference sequence). This CDR3 has 13 amino acids. Original analysis: Reference gene primer amplification gave nucleated cell count estimates. The method was immunoSEQ multiplex PCR; TCRdb's version includes in-frame clones alone and lacks a portion of them. That table gives V, J and clone size, and the DNA gave D and trimming. The table has roughly 52,000 clones, roughly 88% seen once. This clonotype originated in a woman older than 75 with acute or convalescent COVID-19. The V and J genes are TRBV13 and TRBJ1-1; 8 nucleotides line up with TRBD1. Material: peripheral blood. CDR3 protein: CASSSSGQGQTFF. DNA for the CDR3: TGTGCCAGCAGCTCGTCTGGACAGGGCCAGACTTTCTTT.